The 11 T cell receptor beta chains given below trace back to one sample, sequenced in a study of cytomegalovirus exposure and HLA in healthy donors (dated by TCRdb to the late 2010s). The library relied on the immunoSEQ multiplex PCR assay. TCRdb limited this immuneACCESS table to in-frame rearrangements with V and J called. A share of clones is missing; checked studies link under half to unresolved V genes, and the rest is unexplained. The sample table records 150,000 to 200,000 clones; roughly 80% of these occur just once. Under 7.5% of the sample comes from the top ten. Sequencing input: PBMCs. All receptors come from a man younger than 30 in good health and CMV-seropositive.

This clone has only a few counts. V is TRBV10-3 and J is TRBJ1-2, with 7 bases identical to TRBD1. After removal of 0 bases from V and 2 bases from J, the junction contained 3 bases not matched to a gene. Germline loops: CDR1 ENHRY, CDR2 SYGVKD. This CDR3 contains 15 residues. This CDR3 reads CAISESPGGNYGYTF. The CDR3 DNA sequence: TGTGCCATCAGTGAGTCCCCAGGGGGAAACTATGGCTACACCTTC.

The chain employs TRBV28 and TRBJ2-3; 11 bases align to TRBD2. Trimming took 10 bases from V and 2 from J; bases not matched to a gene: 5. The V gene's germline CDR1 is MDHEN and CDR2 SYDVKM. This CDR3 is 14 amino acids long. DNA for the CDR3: TGTGCCACCCGGGGACTAGCGGTCACAGATACGCAGTATTTT. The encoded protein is CATRGLAVTDTQYF.

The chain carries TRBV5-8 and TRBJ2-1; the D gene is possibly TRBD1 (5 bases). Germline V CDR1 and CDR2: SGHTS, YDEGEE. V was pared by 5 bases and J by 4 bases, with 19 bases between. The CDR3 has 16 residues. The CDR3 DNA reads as TGTGCCAGCAGGGCTCGACAGAGCAACCCTTACAATGAGCAGTTCTTC. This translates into CASRARQSNPYNEQFF.

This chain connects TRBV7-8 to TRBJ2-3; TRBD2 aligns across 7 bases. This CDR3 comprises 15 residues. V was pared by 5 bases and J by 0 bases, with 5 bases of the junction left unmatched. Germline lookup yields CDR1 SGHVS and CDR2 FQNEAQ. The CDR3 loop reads CASSPAGISTDTQYF. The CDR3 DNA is TGTGCCAGCAGCCCAGCGGGGATTAGCACAGATACGCAGTATTTT.

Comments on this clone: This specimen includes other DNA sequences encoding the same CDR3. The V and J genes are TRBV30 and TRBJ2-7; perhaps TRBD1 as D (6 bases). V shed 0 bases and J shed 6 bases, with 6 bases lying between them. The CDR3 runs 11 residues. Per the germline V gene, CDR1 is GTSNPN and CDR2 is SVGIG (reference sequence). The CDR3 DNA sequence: TGTGCCTGGAGTGTAGGGGGCGAGCAGTACTTC. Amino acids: CAWSVGGEQYF.

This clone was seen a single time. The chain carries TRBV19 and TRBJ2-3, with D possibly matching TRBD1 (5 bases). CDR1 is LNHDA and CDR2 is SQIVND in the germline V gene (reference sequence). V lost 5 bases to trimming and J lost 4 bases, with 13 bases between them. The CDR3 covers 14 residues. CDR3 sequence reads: CASSWGLRADTQYF. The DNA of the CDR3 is TGTGCCAGTAGTTGGGGCCTTCGCGCAGATACGCAGTATTTT. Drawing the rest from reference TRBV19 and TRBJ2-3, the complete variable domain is DGGITQSPKYLFRKEGQNVTLSCEQNLNHDAMYWYRQDPGQGLRLIYYSQIVNDFQKGDIAEGYSVSREKKESFPLTVTSAQKNPTAFYLCASSWGLRADTQYFGPGTRLTVL.

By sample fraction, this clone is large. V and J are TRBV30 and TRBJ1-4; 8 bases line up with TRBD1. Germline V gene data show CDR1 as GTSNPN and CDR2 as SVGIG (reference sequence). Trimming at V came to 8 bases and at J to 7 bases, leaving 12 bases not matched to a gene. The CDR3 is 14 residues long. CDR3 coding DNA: TGTGCCGGCTCAGCCAGGGGGCTGGTTGAAAAACTGTTTTTT. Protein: CAGSARGLVEKLFF.

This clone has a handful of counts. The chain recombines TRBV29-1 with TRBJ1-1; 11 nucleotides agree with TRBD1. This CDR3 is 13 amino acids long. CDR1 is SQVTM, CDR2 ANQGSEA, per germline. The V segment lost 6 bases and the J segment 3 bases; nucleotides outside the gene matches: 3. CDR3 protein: CSVGTGGDTEAFF. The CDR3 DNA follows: TGCAGCGTCGGGACAGGGGGGGACACTGAAGCTTTCTTT.

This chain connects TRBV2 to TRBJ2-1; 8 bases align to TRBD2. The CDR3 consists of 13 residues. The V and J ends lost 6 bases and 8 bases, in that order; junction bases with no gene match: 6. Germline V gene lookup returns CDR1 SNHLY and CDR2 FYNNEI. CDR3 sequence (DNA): TGTGCCAGCAGACCGGGACTAGTCTATGAGCAGTTCTTC. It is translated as CASRPGLVYEQFF. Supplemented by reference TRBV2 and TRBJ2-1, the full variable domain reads EPEVTQTPSHQVTQMGQEVILRCVPISNHLYFYWYRQILGQKVEFLVSFYNNEISEKSEIFDDQFSVERPDGSNFTLKIRSTKLEDSAMYFCASRPGLVYEQFFGPGTRLTVL.

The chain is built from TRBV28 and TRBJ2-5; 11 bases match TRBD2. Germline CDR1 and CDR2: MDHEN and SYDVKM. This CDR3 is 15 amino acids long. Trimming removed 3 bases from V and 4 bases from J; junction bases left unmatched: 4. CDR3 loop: CASSLSLAGGETQYF. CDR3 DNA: TGTGCCAGCAGTTTGAGTCTAGCGGGAGGAGAGACCCAGTACTTC.

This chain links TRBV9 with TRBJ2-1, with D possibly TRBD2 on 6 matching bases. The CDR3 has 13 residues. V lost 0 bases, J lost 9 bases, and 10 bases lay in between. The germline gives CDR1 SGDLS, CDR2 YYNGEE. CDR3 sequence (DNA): TGTGCCAGCAGCGTAGCGGGAGAGGGTGAGCAGTTCTTC. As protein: CASSVAGEGEQFF. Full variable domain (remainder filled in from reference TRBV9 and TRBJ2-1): DSGVTQTPKHLITATGQRVTLRCSPRSGDLSVYWYQQSLDQGLQFLIQYYNGEERAKGNILERFSAQQFPDLHSELNLSSLELGDSALYFCASSVAGEGEQFFGPGTRLTVL.